The present TCR beta chain was sequenced within a study of post-analysis software for immune sequencing data (dated by TCRdb to about 2015). Turning to the overall study: Recorded disease courses included relapsing-remitting, secondary progressive and progressive-relapsing multiple sclerosis, with some patients lacking subtype annotation. Patient repertoires were compared against around 10 previously published healthy control repertoires from donors aged 6 to 25 years. A subset of samples was prepared in parallel using single-end sample barcoding, then pooled and co-amplified after Illumina adapter ligation. What the study reported, not specific to this receptor: A handful of TRBV segments, including TRBV5-6, TRBV5-1 and TRBV20-1, were significantly more frequent in patients than controls. Significantly lower normalized Chao1 diversity was found in multiple sclerosis patients than in controls, suggesting substantial peripheral T-cell clonal expansion. Direct clustering with F measure revealed strong co-clustering of samples prepared in the same batch, which led to a batch-effect correction. The multiple sclerosis patient group was slightly younger than the control group.

Library generation was performed with PCR. TCRdb lists the instrument as Illumina HiSeq 2500. Unique molecular identifiers were incorporated into TCR beta cDNA libraries to reduce PCR and sequencing biases. Per 1 to 10 million input T cells, approximately 500,000 cDNA molecules were obtained, such that each molecule approximated one T cell. The patient libraries were prepared and sequenced using the same protocol as the earlier healthy control dataset. Within a given batch, samples were prepared together, multiplexed and sequenced on the same HiSeq lane. From the authors' description of their analysis: MIGEC was used to process the raw barcoded reads, and molecular identifier groups with only a single read were discarded before consensus assembly and CDR3 extraction. VDJtools was used for post-analysis of the clonotype tables, and diversity was normalized by down-sampling every dataset to the size of the smallest sample. To correct batch-related cross-sample contamination, repertoire overlap clustering matched CDR3 amino acid sequences but not nucleotide sequences. TCRdb cleaned the public reads at Q25 with fastp, built clones with MiXCR and kept in-frame beta chains. Rows merge per CDR3 protein into single entries with the most common DNA and genes. The authors' filters were not applied to this entry. In all, the sample holds roughly 540,000 distinct CDR3 sequences, and about a third of those were seen once. The ten biggest clones cover around 5.9% of the sample.

The table lists this clonotype with a few counts. The specificity of this receptor is unknown. Base quality data are lacking; no much larger clone is found one base away. The CDR3, from cysteine to phenylalanine, totals 17 residues. Left in the record is the CDR3 DNA by itself, 51 bases read in frame from the first base. The germline V gene yields SGHDT for CDR1 and YYEEEE for CDR2. The germline V end is reduced by 1 base and the J end by 4 bases; junction bases left unmatched: 9. To demonstrate the VDJtools post-analysis software, the study profiled TCR beta repertoires from the peripheral blood of under 15 young patients with multiple sclerosis. Multiple sclerosis patients were children and adolescents aged roughly 6 to 16 years.

The rearrangement combines TRBV5-6 with TRBJ1-5; 9 nucleotides in the junction match TRBD1. The source of this sequence is a girl between 2 and 17 years old with multiple sclerosis. Source material: blood. The CDR3 corresponds to CASSLFNGQGTNQPQHF. The DNA sequence is TGTGCCAGCAGCTTGTTTAACGGACAGGGGACAAATCAGCCCCAGCATTTT. With the rest looked up from the reference TRBV5-6 and TRBJ1-5 genes rather than sequenced, the full variable domain is DAGVTQSPTHLIKTRGQQVTLRCSPKSGHDTVSWYQQALGQGPQFIFQYYEEEERQRGNFPDRFSGHQFPNYSSELNVNALLLGDSALYLCASSLFNGQGTNQPQHFGDGTRLSIL.